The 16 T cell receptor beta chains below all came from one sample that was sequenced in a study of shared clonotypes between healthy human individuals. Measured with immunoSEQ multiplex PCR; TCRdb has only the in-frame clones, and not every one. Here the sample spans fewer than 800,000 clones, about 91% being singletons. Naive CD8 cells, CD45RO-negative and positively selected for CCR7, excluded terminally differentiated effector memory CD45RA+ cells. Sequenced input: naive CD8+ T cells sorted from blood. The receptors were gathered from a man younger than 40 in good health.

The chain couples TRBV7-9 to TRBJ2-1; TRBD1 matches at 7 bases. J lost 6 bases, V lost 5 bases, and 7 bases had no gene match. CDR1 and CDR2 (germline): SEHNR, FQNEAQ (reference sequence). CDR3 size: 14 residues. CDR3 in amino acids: CASSPRTGVNEQFF. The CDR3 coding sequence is TGTGCCAGCAGCCCACGTACAGGGGTCAATGAGCAGTTCTTC.

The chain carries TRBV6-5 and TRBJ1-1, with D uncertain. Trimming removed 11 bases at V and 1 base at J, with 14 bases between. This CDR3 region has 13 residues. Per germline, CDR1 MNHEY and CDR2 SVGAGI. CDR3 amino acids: CAAGLSQNTEAFF. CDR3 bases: TGTGCCGCTGGGCTCAGCCAGAACACTGAAGCTTTCTTT.

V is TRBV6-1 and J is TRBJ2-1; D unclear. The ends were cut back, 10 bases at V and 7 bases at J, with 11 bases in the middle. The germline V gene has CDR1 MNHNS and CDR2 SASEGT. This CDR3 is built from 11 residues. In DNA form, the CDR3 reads TGTGCCACCTACGACGGGAATGAGCAGTTCTTC. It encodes CATYDGNEQFF.

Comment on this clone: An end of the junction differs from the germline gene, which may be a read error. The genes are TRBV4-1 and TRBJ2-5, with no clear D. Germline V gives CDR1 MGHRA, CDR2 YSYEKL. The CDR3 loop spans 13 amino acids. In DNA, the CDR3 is TGCGCCAGCAGCCAATATGTCCAAGGGACCCAGTACTTC. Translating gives CASSQYVQGTQYF.

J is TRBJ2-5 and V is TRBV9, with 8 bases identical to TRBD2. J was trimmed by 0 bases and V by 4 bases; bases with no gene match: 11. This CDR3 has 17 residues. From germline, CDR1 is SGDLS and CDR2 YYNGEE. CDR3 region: CASSPTGGAGDQETQYF. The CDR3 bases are TGTGCCAGCAGCCCGACGGGAGGAGCGGGAGACCAAGAGACCCAGTACTTC.

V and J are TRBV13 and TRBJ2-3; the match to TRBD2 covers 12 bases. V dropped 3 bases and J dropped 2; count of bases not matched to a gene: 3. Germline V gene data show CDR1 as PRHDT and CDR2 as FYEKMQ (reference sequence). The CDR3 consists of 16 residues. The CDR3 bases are TGTGCCAGCAGCTTGGGACTAGCGGGTGTCACAGATACGCAGTATTTT. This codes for CASSLGLAGVTDTQYF.

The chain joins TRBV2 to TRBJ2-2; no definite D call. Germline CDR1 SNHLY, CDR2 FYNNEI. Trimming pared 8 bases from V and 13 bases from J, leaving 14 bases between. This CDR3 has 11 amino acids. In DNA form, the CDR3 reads TGTGCCAGCGAGACTGTGTTCGGGCTGTTTTTT. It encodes CASETVFGLFF.

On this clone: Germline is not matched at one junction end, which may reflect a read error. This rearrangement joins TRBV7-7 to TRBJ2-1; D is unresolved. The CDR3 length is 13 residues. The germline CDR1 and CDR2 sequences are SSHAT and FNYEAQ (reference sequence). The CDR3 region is CASSLGESNEQFF. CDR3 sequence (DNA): TGTGCTAGCAGCTTGGGCGAAAGCAATGAGCAGTTCTTC.

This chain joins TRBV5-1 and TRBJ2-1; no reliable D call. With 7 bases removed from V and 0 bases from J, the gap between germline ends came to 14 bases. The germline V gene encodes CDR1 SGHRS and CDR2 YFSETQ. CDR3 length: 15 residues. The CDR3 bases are TGCGCCAGCCGTACAAGCCCGAGCTCCTACAATGAGCAGTTCTTC. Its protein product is CASRTSPSSYNEQFF. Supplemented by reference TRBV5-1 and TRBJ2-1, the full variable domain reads KAGVTQTPRYLIKTRGQQVTLSCSPISGHRSVSWYQQTPGQGLQFLFEYFSETQRNKGNFPGRFSGRQFSNSRSEMNVSTLELGDSALYLCASRTSPSSYNEQFFGPGTRLTVL.

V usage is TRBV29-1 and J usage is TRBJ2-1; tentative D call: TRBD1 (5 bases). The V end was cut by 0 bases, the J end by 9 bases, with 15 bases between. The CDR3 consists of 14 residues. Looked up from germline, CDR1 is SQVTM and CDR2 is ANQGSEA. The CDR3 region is CSVEEGRGQFEQFF. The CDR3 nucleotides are TGCAGCGTTGAAGAGGGCAGAGGACAATTTGAGCAGTTCTTC.

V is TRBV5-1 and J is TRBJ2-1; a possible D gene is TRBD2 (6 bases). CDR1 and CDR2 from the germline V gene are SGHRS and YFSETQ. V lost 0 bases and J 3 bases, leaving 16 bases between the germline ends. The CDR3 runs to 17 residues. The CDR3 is CASSLGLAREVYNEQFF. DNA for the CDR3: TGCGCCAGCAGCTTGGGGCTAGCGAGGGAGGTCTACAATGAGCAGTTCTTC.

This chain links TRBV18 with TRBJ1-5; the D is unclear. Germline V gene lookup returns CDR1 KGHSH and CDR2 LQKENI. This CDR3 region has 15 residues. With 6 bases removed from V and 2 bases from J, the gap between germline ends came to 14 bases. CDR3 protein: CASSPDPGGNQPQHF. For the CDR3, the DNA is TGTGCCAGCTCCCCGGATCCTGGGGGCAATCAGCCCCAGCATTTT.

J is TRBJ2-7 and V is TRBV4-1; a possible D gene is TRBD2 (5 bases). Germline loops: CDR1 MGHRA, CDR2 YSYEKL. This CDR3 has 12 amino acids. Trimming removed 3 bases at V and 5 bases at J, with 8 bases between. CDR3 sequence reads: CASSHGSHEQYF. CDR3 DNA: TGCGCCAGCAGCCATGGGAGCCACGAGCAGTACTTC.

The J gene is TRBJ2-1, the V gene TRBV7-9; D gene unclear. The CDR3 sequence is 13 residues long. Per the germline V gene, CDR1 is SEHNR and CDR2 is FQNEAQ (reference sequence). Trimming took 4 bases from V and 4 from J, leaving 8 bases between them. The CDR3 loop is CASSSPAYNEQFF. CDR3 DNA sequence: TGTGCCAGCAGCTCTCCCGCATACAATGAGCAGTTCTTC.

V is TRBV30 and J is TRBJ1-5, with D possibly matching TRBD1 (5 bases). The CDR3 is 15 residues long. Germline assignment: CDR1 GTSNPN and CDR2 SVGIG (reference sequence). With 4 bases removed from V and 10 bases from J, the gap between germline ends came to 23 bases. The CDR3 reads CAWNHLGAGLGPQHF. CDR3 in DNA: TGTGCCTGGAACCACCTTGGGGCAGGCCTAGGTCCCCAGCATTTT. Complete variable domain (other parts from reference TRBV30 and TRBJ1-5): SQTIHQWPATLVQPVGSPLSLECTVEGTSNPNLYWYRQAAGRGLQLLFYSVGIGQISSEVPQNLSASRPQDRQFILSSKKLLLSDSGFYLCAWNHLGAGLGPQHFGDGTRLSIL.

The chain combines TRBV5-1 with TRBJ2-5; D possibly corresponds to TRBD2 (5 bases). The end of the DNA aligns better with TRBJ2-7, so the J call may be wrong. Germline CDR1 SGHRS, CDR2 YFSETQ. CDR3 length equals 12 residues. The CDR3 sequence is CASSWTPYEQYF. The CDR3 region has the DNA TGCGCCAGCAGCTGGACTCCGTACGAGCAGTACTTC.